The 22 T cell receptor beta chains given below trace back to one sample, sequenced in a study of identical twins. TCRdb re-analysed the 5' RACE reads in MiXCR, keeping a single row per CDR3 protein. This table has hundreds of thousands of distinct CDR3 sequences, approximately 7.3% appearing once. The same sample was also studied in work on yellow fever vaccine responses in identical twins.

Sequencing was carried out using CD8+ T cells sorted from blood. The receptor set was obtained from a woman between 18 and 30 years old in good health.

This rearrangement joins TRBV27 to TRBJ2-2; perhaps TRBD1 as D (5 bases). The CDR3 sequence is 14 residues long. The germline V gene encodes CDR1 MNHEY and CDR2 SMNVEV (reference sequence). With 4 bases removed from V and 6 bases from J, the gap between germline ends came to 12 bases. The CDR3 bases are TGTGCCAGCAGTTGGGCGGCCAGGGCCGGGGAGCTGTTTTTT. Translated, it gives CASSWAARAGELFF.

This clonotype occurred a few times. The chain carries TRBV9 and TRBJ1-4, with D possibly being TRBD1 (5 bases). Per germline, CDR1 SGDLS and CDR2 YYNGEE. V lost 4 bases and J lost 6, with 16 bases in between. The CDR3 runs 15 residues. The CDR3 here is CASSSQGGDYEKLFF. The CDR3 DNA reads as TGTGCCAGCAGCTCTCAGGGAGGGGACTATGAAAAACTGTTTTTT.

This chain connects TRBV27 to TRBJ1-2; D remains ambiguous. V lost 6 bases and J 8 bases, leaving 10 bases between the germline ends. CDR3 length equals 11 residues. Germline V gene data show CDR1 as MNHEY and CDR2 as SMNVEV (reference sequence). The CDR3 protein is CASRGGRGYTF. CDR3 in DNA: TGTGCCAGCAGAGGAGGTAGGGGCTACACCTTC.

The chain is built from TRBV15 and TRBJ2-1, with D hard to call. CDR3 length equals 16 residues. The germline gives CDR1 LNHNV, CDR2 YYDKDF (reference sequence). V gave up 1 base and J gave up 1 base, with 11 bases separating them. CDR3 region: CATSRALWDSYNEQFF. The CDR3 DNA reads as TGTGCCACCAGCAGAGCTTTATGGGATTCCTACAATGAGCAGTTCTTC. Together with reference TRBV15 and TRBJ2-1, the CDR3 gives the full variable domain: DAMVIQNPRYQVTQFGKPVTLSCSQTLNHNVMYWYQQKSSQAPKLLFHYYDKDFNNEADTPDNFQSRRPNTSFCFLDIRSPGLGDTAMYLCATSRALWDSYNEQFFGPGTRLTVL.

The chain is built from TRBV7-9 and TRBJ2-1; D might be TRBD1 (6 bases). The ends were cut back, 5 bases at V and 10 bases at J, with 21 bases in the middle. The length of the CDR3 is 15 residues. Per the germline V gene, CDR1 is SEHNR and CDR2 is FQNEAQ (reference sequence). The DNA of the CDR3 is TGTGCCAGCAGCCCCGCCCTCTCACAGGGCCGAGAGCAGTTCTTC. It codes for CASSPALSQGREQFF.

This clonotype was seen at least ten times. The CDR3 nucleotides are TGCAGTGCTCGACGTAGCGGGAGCACCTACAATGAGCAGTTCTTC. Translation gives CSARRSGSTYNEQFF. The chain is built from TRBV20-1 and TRBJ2-1, with 9 bases identical to TRBD2. The CDR3 length is 15 residues. The germline V gene has CDR1 DFQATT and CDR2 SNEGSKA (reference sequence). Unmatched junction bases numbered 7, after V lost 5 bases and J lost 2 bases.

This chain joins TRBV5-1 and TRBJ2-1; D unclear. Trimming removed 3 bases from V and 10 bases from J, with 8 bases in between. Germline CDR1 SGHRS, CDR2 YFSETQ. This CDR3 has 11 residues. CDR3 nucleotide sequence: TGCGCCAGCAGCTCCGTCCACGAGCAGTTCTTC. Translating gives CASSSVHEQFF.

This clonotype was seen repeatedly, ten times or more. The chain carries TRBV29-1 and TRBJ2-2; 7 bases line up with TRBD2. CDR3 size: 13 residues. CDR1 is SQVTM, CDR2 ANQGSEA, per germline. Trimming removed 2 bases from V and 7 bases from J; junction bases left unmatched: 4. The CDR3 loop is CSVETSAIGELFF. CDR3 bases: TGCAGCGTTGAAACTAGCGCGATCGGGGAGCTGTTTTTT.

This clonotype was picked up many times. V usage is TRBV5-6 and J usage is TRBJ2-7; 9 bases line up with TRBD2. The CDR3 has 17 residues. J lost 0 bases, V lost 2 bases, and 9 bases had no gene match. In germline, CDR1 is SGHDT, CDR2 YYEEEE. CDR3: CASSLQLAGRLSYEQYF. The CDR3 nucleotides read TGTGCCAGCAGCTTACAACTAGCGGGCAGGCTCTCCTACGAGCAGTACTTC.

In this sample, this clonotype turned up many times. The rearrangement joins TRBV13 to TRBJ2-1; possibly TRBD2 for D (6 bases). CDR1 PRHDT and CDR2 FYEKMQ come from the germline V gene (reference sequence). CDR3 length equals 14 residues. The V and J ends lost 3 bases and 5 bases respectively, with 11 bases between them. The CDR3 nucleotides are TGTGCCAGCAGCTTTCTTAGCGGCAACAATGAGCAGTTCTTC. Translation gives CASSFLSGNNEQFF.

This clonotype was counted ten times or more. The CDR3 DNA sequence: TGTGCCAGCAGCCAGACGGTGATAGCCAAAAACATTCAGTACTTC. Its translation: CASSQTVIAKNIQYF. The J gene is TRBJ2-4, the V gene TRBV14; D call uncertain. V was trimmed by 3 bases and J by 0 bases, leaving 9 bases between them. CDR3 length equals 15 residues. Germline V gene lookup returns CDR1 SGHDN and CDR2 FVKESK. Complete variable domain (other parts from reference TRBV14 and TRBJ2-4): EAGVTQFPSHSVIEKGQTVTLRCDPISGHDNLYWYRRVMGKEIKFLLHFVKESKQDESGMPNNRFLAERTGGTYSTLKVQPAELEDSGVYFCASSQTVIAKNIQYFGAGTRLSVL.

The chain has TRBV28 and TRBJ2-5, with TRBD2 matching over 9 bases. Trimming removed 7 bases from V and 5 bases from J; junction bases left unmatched: 20. Looked up from germline, CDR1 is MDHEN and CDR2 is SYDVKM. The CDR3 extends over 18 amino acids. In DNA form, the CDR3 reads TGTGCCAGCAAGCCTCGAGTGCTAGCGGGGCCCTGGGGTGAGACCCAGTACTTC. Protein product: CASKPRVLAGPWGETQYF.

This clonotype has more than one count but fewer than ten. The chain joins TRBV12-3 or TRBV12-4 to TRBJ2-2; 10 bases align to TRBD2. The CDR3 totals 15 residues. Trimming removed 7 bases from V and 3 bases from J; junction bases left unmatched: 5. The CDR3 sequence is CASTAAGGDTGELFF. In nucleotides, the CDR3 is TGTGCCAGCACCGCAGCGGGGGGGGACACCGGGGAGCTGTTTTTT.

The chain carries TRBV3-1 and TRBJ2-5, with 7 positions matching TRBD1. V gave up 0 bases and J gave up 2 bases; unmatched junction bases: 6. CDR1 and CDR2 (germline): LGHDT, YNNKEL (reference sequence). The CDR3 contains 16 residues. The CDR3 spells CASSQEGGQQQETQYF. CDR3 in DNA: TGTGCCAGCAGCCAAGAAGGGGGACAGCAACAAGAGACCCAGTACTTC.

This chain joins TRBV6-5 and TRBJ2-3; TRBD2 agrees at 10 bases. The CDR3 is 15 amino acids. The J segment lost 4 bases and the V segment lost 2 bases, leaving 3 bases of the junction unmatched. From germline, CDR1 is MNHEY and CDR2 SVGAGI. The CDR3 bases are TGTGCCAGCAGTTACGAGCGGGGGGGCGCAGATACGCAGTATTTT. This translates into CASSYERGGADTQYF.

The table lists this clonotype with a few counts. The chain links TRBV5-5 to TRBJ1-2; D ambiguous. Germline V gene data show CDR1 as SGHKS and CDR2 as YYEKEE (reference sequence). The V end was cut by 0 bases, the J end by 4 bases, with 7 bases between. This CDR3 is built from 13 residues. The CDR3 sequence: CASSLEVTYGYTF. The CDR3 coding sequence is TGTGCCAGCAGCTTGGAAGTTACCTATGGCTACACCTTC. Filled out from reference TRBV5-5 and TRBJ1-2, the complete variable domain reads DAGVTQSPTHLIKTRGQQVTLRCSPISGHKSVSWYQQVLGQGPQFIFQYYEKEERGRGNFPDRFSARQFPNYSSELNVNALLLGDSALYLCASSLEVTYGYTFGSGTRLTVV.

This rearrangement joins TRBV28 to TRBJ2-3, with TRBD2 identical over 11 bases. Trimming took 10 bases from V and 0 from J; bases not matched to a gene: 21. Per germline, CDR1 MDHEN and CDR2 SYDVKM. The CDR3 spans 20 residues. The CDR3 here is CAISPHMGLAEESSTDTQYF. CDR3 DNA: TGTGCCATCAGCCCCCACATGGGACTAGCGGAAGAATCTAGCACAGATACGCAGTATTTT.

This clonotype turned up a few times. The chain carries TRBV7-2 and TRBJ2-1; weak D call: TRBD2 (7 bases). V was shortened by 0 bases and J by 5 bases, with 20 bases between the two germline ends. CDR1 SGHTA and CDR2 FQGNSA come from the germline V gene. The CDR3 spans 18 residues. The CDR3 DNA is TGTGCCAGCAGCTTAGCGCGAGTTGGGAGCGGGACAAACAATGAGCAGTTCTTC. Protein: CASSLARVGSGTNNEQFF.

This clonotype has only a few counts. The genes are TRBV15 and TRBJ2-3; possible D gene TRBD2, 6 bases. Trimming cost V 6 bases and J 2 bases, with 12 bases left between them. This CDR3 has 14 residues. Germline CDR1 and CDR2: LNHNV and YYDKDF (reference sequence). CDR3 region: CATRPAGTTDTQYF. CDR3 coding DNA: TGTGCCACCAGACCAGCGGGCACCACAGATACGCAGTATTTT.

This rearrangement joins TRBV12-3 or TRBV12-4 to TRBJ2-3; 7 nucleotides line up with TRBD2. After removal of 8 bases from V and 2 bases from J, the junction contained 7 bases not matched to a gene. The CDR3 runs to 14 residues. The CDR3 sequence: CASCGGSYTDTQYF. The CDR3 region has the DNA TGTGCCAGCTGCGGCGGGAGCTACACAGATACGCAGTATTTT.

This clonotype was detected many times. CDR3 sequence: CASSLQGVNEQYF. CDR3 sequence (DNA): TGTGCCAGCAGTCTCCAGGGTGTCAACGAGCAGTACTTC. The chain joins TRBV12-3 or TRBV12-4 to TRBJ2-7, with D possibly TRBD1 on 5 matching bases. CDR3 length: 13 amino acids. Trimming removed 5 bases from V and 5 bases from J, with 13 bases in between.

This clonotype was counted at least ten times. This rearrangement joins TRBV13 to TRBJ2-7; D is ambiguous. Trimming shortened V by 0 bases and J by 0 bases, and 12 bases separated the two germline ends. The CDR3 has 16 amino acids. Per the germline V gene, CDR1 is PRHDT and CDR2 is FYEKMQ (reference sequence). As DNA, the CDR3 is TGTGCCAGCAGCTTAGGAACGAGCCCCCTCTCCTACGAGCAGTACTTC. It specifies CASSLGTSPLSYEQYF.